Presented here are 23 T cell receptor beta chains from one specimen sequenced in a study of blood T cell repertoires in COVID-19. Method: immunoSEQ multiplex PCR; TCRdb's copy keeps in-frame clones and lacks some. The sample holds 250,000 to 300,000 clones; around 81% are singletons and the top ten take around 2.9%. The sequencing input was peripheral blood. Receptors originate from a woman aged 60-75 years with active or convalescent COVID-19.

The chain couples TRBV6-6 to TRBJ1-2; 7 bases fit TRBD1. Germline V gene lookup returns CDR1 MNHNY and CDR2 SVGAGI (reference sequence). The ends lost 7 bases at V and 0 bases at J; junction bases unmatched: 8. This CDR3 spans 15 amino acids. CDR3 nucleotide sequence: TGTGCCAGCACTAAGGGGACAGCAGCTAACTATGGCTACACCTTC. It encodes CASTKGTAANYGYTF.

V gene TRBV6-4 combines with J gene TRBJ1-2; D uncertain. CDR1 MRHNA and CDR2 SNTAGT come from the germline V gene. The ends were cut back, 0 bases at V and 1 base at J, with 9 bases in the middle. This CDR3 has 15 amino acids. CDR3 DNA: TGTGCCAGCAGTGACTCGCTGCAGATTAACTATGGCTACACCTTC. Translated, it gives CASSDSLQINYGYTF.

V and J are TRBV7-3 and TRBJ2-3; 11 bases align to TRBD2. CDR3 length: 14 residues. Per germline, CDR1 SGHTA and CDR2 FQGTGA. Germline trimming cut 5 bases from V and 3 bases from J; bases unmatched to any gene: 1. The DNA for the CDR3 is TGTGCCAGCAGCACTAGCGGGGGAACAGATACGCAGTATTTT. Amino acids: CASSTSGGTDTQYF.

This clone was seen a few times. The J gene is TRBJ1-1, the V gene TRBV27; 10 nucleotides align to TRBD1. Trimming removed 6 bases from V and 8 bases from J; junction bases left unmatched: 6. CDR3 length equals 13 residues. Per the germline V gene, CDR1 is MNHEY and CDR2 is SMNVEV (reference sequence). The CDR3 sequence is CASRTGGHPEAFF. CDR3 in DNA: TGTGCCAGCAGGACAGGGGGCCACCCGGAAGCTTTCTTT.

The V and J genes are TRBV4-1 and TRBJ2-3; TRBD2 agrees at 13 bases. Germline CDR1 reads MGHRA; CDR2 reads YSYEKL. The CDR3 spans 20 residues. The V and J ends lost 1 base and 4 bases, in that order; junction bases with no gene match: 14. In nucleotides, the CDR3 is TGCGCCAGCAGCCAAGTGGACAGTTCACTAGCGGGGGGGACCGCAGATACGCAGTATTTT. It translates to CASSQVDSSLAGGTADTQYF.

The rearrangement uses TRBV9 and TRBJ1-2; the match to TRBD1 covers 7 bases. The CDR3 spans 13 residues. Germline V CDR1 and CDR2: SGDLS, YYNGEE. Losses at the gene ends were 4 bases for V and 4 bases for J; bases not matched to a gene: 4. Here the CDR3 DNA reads TGTGCCAGCAGCACACGACAGGGCTATGGCTACACCTTC. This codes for CASSTRQGYGYTF.

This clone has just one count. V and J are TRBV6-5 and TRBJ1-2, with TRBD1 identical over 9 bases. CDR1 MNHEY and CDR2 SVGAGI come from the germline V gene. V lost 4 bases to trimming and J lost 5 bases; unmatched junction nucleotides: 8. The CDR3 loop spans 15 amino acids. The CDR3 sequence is CASSFGDREGYGYTF. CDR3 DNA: TGTGCCAGCAGTTTCGGGGACAGGGAGGGTTATGGCTACACCTTC.

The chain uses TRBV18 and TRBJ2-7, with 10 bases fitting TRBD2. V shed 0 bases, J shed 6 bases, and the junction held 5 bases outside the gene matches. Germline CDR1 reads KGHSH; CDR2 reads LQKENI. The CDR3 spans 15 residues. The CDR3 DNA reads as TGTGCCAGCTCACCACCACTAGCGGGGAGGAGCGAGCAGTACTTC. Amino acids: CASSPPLAGRSEQYF.

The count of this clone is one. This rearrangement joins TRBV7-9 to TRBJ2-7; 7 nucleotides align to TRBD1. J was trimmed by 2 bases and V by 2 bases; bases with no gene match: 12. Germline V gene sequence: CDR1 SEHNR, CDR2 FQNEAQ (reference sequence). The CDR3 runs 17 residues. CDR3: CASSLSDRARSTYEQYF. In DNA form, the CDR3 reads TGTGCCAGCAGCTTATCAGACAGGGCCCGGTCCACCTACGAGCAGTACTTC.

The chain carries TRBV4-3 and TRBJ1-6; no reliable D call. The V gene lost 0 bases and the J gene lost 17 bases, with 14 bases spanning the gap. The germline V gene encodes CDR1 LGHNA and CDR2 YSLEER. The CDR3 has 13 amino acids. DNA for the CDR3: TGCGCCAGCAGCCAAGATTCGCACAGCGGAATCCACTTT. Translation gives CASSQDSHSGIHF.

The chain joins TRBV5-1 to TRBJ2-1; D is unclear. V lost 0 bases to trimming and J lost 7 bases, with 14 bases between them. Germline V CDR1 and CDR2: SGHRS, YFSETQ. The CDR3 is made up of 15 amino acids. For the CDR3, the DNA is TGCGCCAGCAGCTTGGAGTCGACAACACCGAATGAGCAGTTCTTC. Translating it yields CASSLESTTPNEQFF.

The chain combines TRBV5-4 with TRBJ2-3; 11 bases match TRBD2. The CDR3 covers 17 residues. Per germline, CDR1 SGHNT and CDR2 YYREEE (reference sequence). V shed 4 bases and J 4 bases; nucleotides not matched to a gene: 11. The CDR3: CASSPIAGGRNPDTQYF. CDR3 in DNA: TGTGCCAGCAGCCCCATAGCGGGGGGGCGAAATCCAGATACGCAGTATTTT.

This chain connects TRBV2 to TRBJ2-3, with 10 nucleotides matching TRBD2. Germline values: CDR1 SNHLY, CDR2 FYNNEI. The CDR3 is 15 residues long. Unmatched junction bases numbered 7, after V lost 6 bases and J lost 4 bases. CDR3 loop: CASRPSGGASDTQYF. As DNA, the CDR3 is TGTGCCAGCAGACCGAGCGGGGGGGCCTCAGATACGCAGTATTTT.

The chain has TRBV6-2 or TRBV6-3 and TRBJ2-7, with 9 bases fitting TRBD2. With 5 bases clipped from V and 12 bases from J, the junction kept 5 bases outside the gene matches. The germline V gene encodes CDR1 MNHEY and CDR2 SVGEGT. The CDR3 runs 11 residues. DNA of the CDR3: TGTGCCAGCAGTGATAGCGGGGGAAGGTACTTC. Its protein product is CASSDSGGRYF.

CDR3 nucleotide sequence: TGCGCCAGCAGCTTAAGACTTGACAGGGGGGGAACCTACGAGCAGTACTTC. Its protein product is CASSLRLDRGGTYEQYF. This sequence joins TRBV5-1 and TRBJ2-7; 9 bases match TRBD1. The germline V gene has CDR1 SGHRS and CDR2 YFSETQ. J was trimmed by 2 bases and V by 2 bases; bases with no gene match: 11. The CDR3 totals 17 residues.

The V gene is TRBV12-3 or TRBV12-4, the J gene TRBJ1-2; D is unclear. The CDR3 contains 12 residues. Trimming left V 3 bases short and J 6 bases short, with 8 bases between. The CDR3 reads CASSFRGDGYTF. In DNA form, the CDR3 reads TGTGCCAGCAGTTTTCGCGGGGATGGCTACACCTTC.

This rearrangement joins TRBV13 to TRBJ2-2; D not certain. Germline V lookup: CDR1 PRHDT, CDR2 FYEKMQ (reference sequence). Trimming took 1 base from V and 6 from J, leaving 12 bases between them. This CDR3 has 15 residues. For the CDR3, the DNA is TGTGCCAGCAGCTTAGCCCAGGCTTTGGCCGGGGAGCTGTTTTTT. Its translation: CASSLAQALAGELFF.

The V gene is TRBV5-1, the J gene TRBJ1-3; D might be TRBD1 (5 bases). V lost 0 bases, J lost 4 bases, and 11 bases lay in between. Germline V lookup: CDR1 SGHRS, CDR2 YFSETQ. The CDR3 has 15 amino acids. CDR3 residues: CASSLAGDSGNTIYF. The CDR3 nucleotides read TGCGCCAGCAGCTTGGCCGGGGACTCCGGAAACACCATATATTTT.

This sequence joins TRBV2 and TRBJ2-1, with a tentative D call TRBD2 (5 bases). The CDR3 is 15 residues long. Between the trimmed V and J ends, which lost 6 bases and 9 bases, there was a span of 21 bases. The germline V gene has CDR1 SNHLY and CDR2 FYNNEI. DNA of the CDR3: TGTGCCAGCAGATTAGGCGCACGGACGGGGATTGAGCAGTTCTTC. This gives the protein CASRLGARTGIEQFF. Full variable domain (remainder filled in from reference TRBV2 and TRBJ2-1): EPEVTQTPSHQVTQMGQEVILRCVPISNHLYFYWYRQILGQKVEFLVSFYNNEISEKSEIFDDQFSVERPDGSNFTLKIRSTKLEDSAMYFCASRLGARTGIEQFFGPGTRLTVL.

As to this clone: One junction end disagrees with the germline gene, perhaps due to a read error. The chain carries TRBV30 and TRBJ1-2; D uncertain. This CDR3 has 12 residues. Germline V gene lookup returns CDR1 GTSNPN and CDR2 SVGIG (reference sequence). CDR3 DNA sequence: TGTGCCTGGAGTCTGGGCGAGGGTAGTGGAGTGTTC. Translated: CAWSLGEGSGVF. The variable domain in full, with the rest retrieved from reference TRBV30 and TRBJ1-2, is SQTIHQWPATLVQPVGSPLSLECTVEGTSNPNLYWYRQAAGRGLQLLFYSVGIGQISSEVPQNLSASRPQDRQFILSSKKLLLSDSGFYLCAWSLGEGSGVFGSGTRLTVV.

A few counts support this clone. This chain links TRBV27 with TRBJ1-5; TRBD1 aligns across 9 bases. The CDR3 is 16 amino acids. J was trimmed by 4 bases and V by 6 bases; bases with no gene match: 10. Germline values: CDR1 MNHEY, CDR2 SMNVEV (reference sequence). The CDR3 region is CASSLTGGHGNQPQHF. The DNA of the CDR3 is TGTGCCAGCAGCTTGACAGGGGGTCACGGGAATCAGCCCCAGCATTTT.

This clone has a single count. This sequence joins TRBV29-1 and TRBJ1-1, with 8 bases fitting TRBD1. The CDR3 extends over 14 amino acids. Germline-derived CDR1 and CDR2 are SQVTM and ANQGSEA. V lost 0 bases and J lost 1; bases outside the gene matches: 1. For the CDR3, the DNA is TGCAGCGTTGAAGAAGACAGGGGGAACACTGAAGCTTTCTTT. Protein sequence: CSVEEDRGNTEAFF.

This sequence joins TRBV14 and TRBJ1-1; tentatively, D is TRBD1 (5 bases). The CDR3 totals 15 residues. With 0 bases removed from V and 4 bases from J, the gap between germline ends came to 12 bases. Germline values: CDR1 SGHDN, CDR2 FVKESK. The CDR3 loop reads CASSQDRVVSTEAFF. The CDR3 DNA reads TGTGCCAGCAGCCAAGACAGGGTGGTCAGCACTGAAGCTTTCTTT.